Listed here is a single T cell receptor beta chain. Its antigen remains unidentified. This CDR3 spans 14 amino acids. The germline V gene encodes CDR1 SGHRS and CDR2 YFSETQ. Between the trimmed V and J ends, which lost 7 bases and 8 bases, there was a span of 19 bases. This sample is part of a study of CD8 T cells in ankylosing spondylitis. Study observations and caveats: Reports of some motif variants in reactive arthritis synovial fluid and blood predate this one. Within matched ankylosing spondylitis synovial fluid, disease-linked clones were reportedly significantly enriched. With a CD8+ phenotype, disease-linked clones were relatively rare in peripheral blood. A TCR beta motif made of fewer than ten highly homologous variants seemed typical of ankylosing spondylitis blood.

In making TCR beta libraries, quantitative 5'-RACE with molecular barcodes was used. MiXCR, applied by TCRdb to the 5' RACE reads, yields one record per CDR3 protein. The data contain around 450,000 distinct CDR3 sequences, more than 25% of them singletons. The sequencing sample was made of blood, either unsorted or a sorted T cell fraction (not recorded which). This TCR derives from a male donor with ankylosing spondylitis. The chain recombines TRBV5-1 with TRBJ2-1, with D tentatively TRBD2 (6 bases). In nucleotides, the CDR3 is TGCGCCAGCCTATACGGGCGGGAAGGCGATGAGCAGTTCTTC. As protein: CASLYGREGDEQFF.